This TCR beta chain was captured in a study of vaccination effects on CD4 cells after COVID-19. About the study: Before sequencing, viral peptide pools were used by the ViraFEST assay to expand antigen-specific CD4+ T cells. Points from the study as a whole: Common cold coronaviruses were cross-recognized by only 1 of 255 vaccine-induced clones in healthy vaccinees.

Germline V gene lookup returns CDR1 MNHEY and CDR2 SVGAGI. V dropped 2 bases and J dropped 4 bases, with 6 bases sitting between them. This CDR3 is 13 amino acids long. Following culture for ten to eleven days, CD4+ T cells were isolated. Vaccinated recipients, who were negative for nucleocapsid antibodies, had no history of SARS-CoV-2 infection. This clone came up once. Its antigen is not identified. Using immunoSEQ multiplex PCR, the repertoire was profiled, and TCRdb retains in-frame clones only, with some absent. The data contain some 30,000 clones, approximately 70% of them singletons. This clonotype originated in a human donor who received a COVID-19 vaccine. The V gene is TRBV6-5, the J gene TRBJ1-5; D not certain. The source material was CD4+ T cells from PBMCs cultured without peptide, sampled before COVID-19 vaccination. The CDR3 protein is CASSYGPNQPQHF. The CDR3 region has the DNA TGTGCCAGCAGTTACGGCCCAAATCAGCCCCAGCATTTT.